The T cell receptor (beta chain) described here comes from a study of control samples from healthy donors and cancer patients. The assay was immunoSEQ multiplex PCR, and TCRdb's table has in-frame clones only and misses some. This table holds 100,000 to 150,000 clones, roughly nine tenths found once. This CDR3 spans 12 amino acids. CDR1 is SSHAT and CDR2 is FNYEAQ in the germline V gene (reference sequence). This chain uses TRBV7-7 with TRBJ2-1, with D tentatively TRBD1 (6 bases). The sequence derives from a man in his fifties with head and neck cancer. Input material: PBMCs. CDR3 in amino acids: CASARDNSEQFF. As DNA, the CDR3 is TGTGCTAGCGCTCGGGACAATAGTGAGCAGTTCTTC.